This T cell receptor (beta chain) was captured by sequencing in a study of OX40 agonist ivuxolimab in advanced cancers. Looking at the study overall: While on treatment, patients had intravenous ivuxolimab at 0.01 to 10 mg/kg every 2 weeks. The dose-escalation group included hepatocellular carcinoma, melanoma, renal cell carcinoma and head and neck cancer.

The CDR3 totals 13 residues. V was pared by 2 bases and J by 1 base, with 4 bases between. CDR1 and CDR2 from the germline V gene are MNHNY and SVGAGI (reference sequence). Measured with immunoSEQ multiplex PCR; TCRdb has only the in-frame clones, and not every one. The repertoire holds fewer than 25,000 clones, with around 85% as singletons. The material was CD4+ or CD8+ T cells sorted from blood, obtained in a trial of the OX40 agonist ivuxolimab. This chain connects TRBV6-6 to TRBJ2-3, with D unclear. This receptor was identified in an adult with an advanced solid tumor such as melanoma, head and neck, liver or kidney cancer. As DNA, the CDR3 is TGTGCCAGCAGTTACGAGGGCACAGATACGCAGTATTTT. Residues: CASSYEGTDTQYF.